The rows below give T cell receptor beta chains drawn from one sample of a study of T cells after yellow fever vaccination. TCRdb re-called the 5' RACE reads through MiXCR, storing one row per CDR3 protein. The data hold about 350,000 distinct CDR3 sequences, with roughly 8.6% observed a single time. Here the sequenced sample was PBMCs, taken 35 to 50 days after the first yellow fever vaccination. The source is a man in his late teens or twenties who received the YFV17D yellow fever vaccine. Both conserved end residues are part of each CDR3. A D gene is named only where the DNA matches it firmly. The size of a clone is reported for some rows only, either as once, few or many, or as a class for expanded clones.

TRBJ2-7	.	TRBV7-2	TRBD2	CASSLVPTSVYYEQYF	TGTGCCAGCAGCTTAGTCCCAACTAGCGTATACTACGAGCAGTACTTC
TRBJ2-1	.	TRBV5-4	TRBD2	CASRKLAGAYNEQFF	TGTGCCAGCAGGAAACTAGCGGGGGCCTACAATGAGCAGTTCTTC
TRBJ1-3	.	TRBV12-3/TRBV12-4	TRBD1	CAVKDRETGNTIYF	TGTGCCGTTAAAGACAGGGAGACAGGAAACACCATATATTTT
TRBJ2-7	few	TRBV29-1	.	CSVVGGPNPEQYF	TGCAGCGTTGTGGGGGGTCCCAACCCCGAGCAGTACTTC
TRBJ2-6	many	TRBV5-1	.	CASNQGGGANVLTF	TGCGCCAGCAACCAGGGAGGTGGGGCCAACGTCCTGACTTTC
TRBJ1-6	.	TRBV5-1	.	CASSLDDTAYNSPLHF	TGCGCCAGCAGCTTGGACGACACTGCCTATAATTCACCCCTCCACTTT
TRBJ1-1	.	TRBV5-1	.	CASSLEVPNTEAFF	TGCGCCAGCAGCTTGGAGGTCCCGAACACTGAAGCTTTCTTT
TRBJ1-1	.	TRBV5-1	TRBD1	CASSQGQGNMNTEAFF	TGCGCCAGCAGCCAAGGACAGGGAAACATGAACACTGAAGCTTTCTTT
TRBJ2-7	few	TRBV4-1	.	CASSPPGADSYEQYF	TGCGCCAGCAGCCCCCCCGGGGCAGACTCCTACGAGCAGTACTTC
TRBJ1-1	many	TRBV30	.	CAWIKEGNTEAFF	TGTGCCTGGATAAAGGAGGGGAACACTGAAGCTTTCTTT
TRBJ2-1	many	TRBV6-1	TRBD2	CASSVGLAGGQKEFF	TGTGCCAGCTCGGTGGGGCTAGCGGGGGGTCAGAAGGAGTTCTTC
TRBJ2-5	few	TRBV7-8	.	CASSLEGIGMETQYF	TGTGCCAGCAGCTTAGAGGGAATAGGGATGGAGACCCAGTACTTC
TRBJ2-1	.	TRBV6-5	.	CASSYNPLSGKQFF	TGTGCCAGCAGTTACAATCCCCTTAGCGGAAAGCAGTTCTTC
TRBJ2-2	.	TRBV3-1	TRBD1	CASSQAPGQGIGELFF	TGTGCCAGCAGCCAGGCACCGGGACAGGGTATCGGGGAGCTGTTTTTT
TRBJ2-3	.	TRBV11-2	.	CASSQSNVVNTQYF	TGTGCCAGCAGCCAATCTAACGTGGTGAATACGCAGTATTTT
TRBJ2-1	.	TRBV11-1	TRBD1	CASSLTGGLSSYNEQFF	TGTGCCAGCAGCTTAACAGGGGGCTTGAGCTCCTACAATGAGCAGTTCTTC
TRBJ2-5	.	TRBV2	TRBD1	CASSGRDRVITF	TGTGCCAGCAGTGGCAGGGACAGGGTTATTACCTTC
TRBJ2-7	.	TRBV6-2/TRBV6-3	TRBD1	CASSYSWGQGNSYEQYF	TGTGCCAGCAGTTACTCTTGGGGACAGGGGAACTCCTACGAGCAGTACTTC
TRBJ2-3	.	TRBV5-1	TRBD1	CASSSGQYTDTQYF	TGCGCCAGCAGCTCGGGACAGTACACAGATACGCAGTATTTT
TRBJ1-5	many	TRBV27	.	CASSLKSSNQPQHF	TGTGCCAGCAGTTTGAAGAGTAGCAATCAGCCCCAGCATTTT
TRBJ2-1	.	TRBV7-2	TRBD2	CASSSSGGGGPEQFF	TGTGCCAGCAGCTCAAGCGGGGGGGGAGGTCCGGAGCAGTTCTTC
TRBJ2-3	few	TRBV6-5	.	CASSYPTESTDTQYF	TGTGCCAGCAGTTACCCGACAGAAAGCACAGATACGCAGTATTTT
TRBJ2-4	many	TRBV30	TRBD1	CAWSAGGRDIQYF	TGTGCCTGGAGTGCAGGGGGCAGGGACATTCAGTACTTC
TRBJ2-5	few	TRBV5-4	.	CASSFRVYEETQYF	TGTGCCAGCAGCTTCAGGGTATACGAAGAGACCCAGTACTTC
TRBJ1-1	many	TRBV10-3	.	CAIEKDENTEAFF	TGTGCCATCGAGAAAGATGAGAACACTGAAGCTTTCTTT
TRBJ2-3	.	TRBV10-3	TRBD2	CAFGGRDTQYF	TGTGCCTTCGGGGGGAGGGATACGCAGTATTTT
TRBJ2-3	few	TRBV20-1	TRBD2	CSPSGGLPDTQYF	TGCAGCCCTAGCGGGGGCCTGCCAGATACGCAGTATTTT
TRBJ1-5	few	TRBV10-3	.	CAISPQGLPQHF	TGTGCCATCAGTCCACAGGGTTTGCCCCAGCATTTT
TRBJ2-2	many	TRBV5-1	.	CASSLMTARLNTGELFF	TGCGCCAGCAGCTTGATGACGGCCCGTTTAAACACCGGGGAGCTGTTTTTT
TRBJ2-7	.	TRBV5-5	.	CASSRTAGNPLEQYF	TGTGCCAGCAGCCGGACGGCGGGGAATCCCCTCGAGCAGTACTTC
TRBJ2-5	many	TRBV28	.	CASSFAAEETQYF	TGTGCCAGCAGTTTCGCCGCAGAAGAGACCCAGTACTTC
TRBJ2-3	few	TRBV5-1	TRBD1	CASTGQGDSTDTQYF	TGCGCCAGCACGGGACAGGGCGATAGCACAGATACGCAGTATTTT
TRBJ2-5	.	TRBV30	.	CAWRRTAGLRTQYF	TGTGCCTGGAGAAGGACAGCGGGTTTGCGGACCCAGTACTTC
TRBJ2-3	few	TRBV4-2	TRBD2	CASSQEAGGPDTQYF	TGTGCCAGCAGCCAAGAAGCGGGGGGGCCAGATACGCAGTATTTT
TRBJ2-7	many	TRBV10-3	TRBD2	CAIRTGGSYEQYF	TGTGCCATCAGGACGGGGGGCTCCTACGAGCAGTACTTC
TRBJ1-4	.	TRBV12-3/TRBV12-4	.	CASSENGGEKLFF	TGTGCCAGCAGTGAGAACGGGGGAGAAAAACTGTTTTTT
TRBJ2-3	few	TRBV5-4	.	CASSPDGRAENTDTQYF	TGTGCCAGCAGCCCGGACGGGCGAGCAGAAAACACAGATACGCAGTATTTT
TRBJ1-6	.	TRBV10-3	.	CAIRGDNNSPLHF	TGTGCCATCAGGGGGGACAATAATTCACCCCTCCACTTT
TRBJ2-1	.	TRBV5-1	TRBD2	CASRAGLASYNEQFF	TGCGCCAGCAGAGCGGGACTAGCGTCTTACAATGAGCAGTTCTTC
TRBJ1-2	.	TRBV7-9	.	CASSGRERSGYTF	TGTGCCAGCAGCGGCCGAGAGCGTAGTGGCTACACCTTC